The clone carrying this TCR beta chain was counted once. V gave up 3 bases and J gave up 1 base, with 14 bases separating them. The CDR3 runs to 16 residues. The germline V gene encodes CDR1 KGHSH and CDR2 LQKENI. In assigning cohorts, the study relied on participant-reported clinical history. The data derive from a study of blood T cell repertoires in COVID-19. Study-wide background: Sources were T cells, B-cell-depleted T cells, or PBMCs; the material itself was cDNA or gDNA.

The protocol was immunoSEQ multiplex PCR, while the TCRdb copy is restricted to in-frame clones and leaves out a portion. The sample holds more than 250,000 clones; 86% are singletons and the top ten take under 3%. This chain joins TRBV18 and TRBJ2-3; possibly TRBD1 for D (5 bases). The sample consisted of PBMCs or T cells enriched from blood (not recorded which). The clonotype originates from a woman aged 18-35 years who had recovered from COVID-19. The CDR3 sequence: CASSPSEQGGTDTQYF. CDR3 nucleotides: TGTGCCAGCTCACCTTCGGAGCAGGGCGGCACAGATACGCAGTATTTT.